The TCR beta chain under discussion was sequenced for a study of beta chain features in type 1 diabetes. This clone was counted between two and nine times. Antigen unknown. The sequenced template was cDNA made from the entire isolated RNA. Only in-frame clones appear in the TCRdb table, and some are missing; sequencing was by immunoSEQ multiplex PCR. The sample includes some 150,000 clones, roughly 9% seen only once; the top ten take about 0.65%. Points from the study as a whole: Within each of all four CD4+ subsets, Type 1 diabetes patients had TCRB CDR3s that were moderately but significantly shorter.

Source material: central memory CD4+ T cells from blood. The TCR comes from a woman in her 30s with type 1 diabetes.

In DNA form, the CDR3 reads TGTGCCAGCAGTGAACTGGGGGGGCGGACTGAAGCTTTCTTT. As protein: CASSELGGRTEAFF. The rearrangement joins TRBV27 to TRBJ1-1; a possible D gene is TRBD1 (6 bases). The CDR3 is made up of 14 amino acids. The germline CDR1 and CDR2 sequences are MNHEY and SMNVEV (reference sequence). Trimming shortened V by 5 bases and J by 5 bases, and 15 bases separated the two germline ends.